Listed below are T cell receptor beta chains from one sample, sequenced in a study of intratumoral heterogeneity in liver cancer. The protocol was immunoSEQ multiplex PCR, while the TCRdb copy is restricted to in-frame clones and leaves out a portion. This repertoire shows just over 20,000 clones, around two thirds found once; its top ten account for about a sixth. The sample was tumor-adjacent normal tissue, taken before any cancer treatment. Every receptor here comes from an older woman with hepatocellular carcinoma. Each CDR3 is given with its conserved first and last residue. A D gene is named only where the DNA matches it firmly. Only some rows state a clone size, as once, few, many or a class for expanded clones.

CDR3nt: TGTGCCAGCAGCCCCCACCCCCCGGGCGGAGGCACTGAAGCTTTCTTT; CDR3aa: CASSPHPPGGGTEAFF; d_gene: .; abundance: few; j_gene: TRBJ1-1; v_gene: TRBV9
CDR3nt: TGTGCCAGCAGCTTAGCGGCTGGGCGAGACTACGAGCAGTACTTC; CDR3aa: CASSLAAGRDYEQYF; d_gene: .; abundance: .; j_gene: TRBJ2-7; v_gene: TRBV7-2
CDR3nt: TGTGCCAGCGGAGACTATCTTGATGCAATGTGGCAGTTCTTC; CDR3aa: CASGDYLDAMWQFF; d_gene: .; abundance: .; j_gene: TRBJ2-1; v_gene: TRBV5-5
CDR3nt: TGCGCCAGCAGCCAAGGGTCCGCCGTCAGGTGGAATGAGCAGTTCTTC; CDR3aa: CASSQGSAVRWNEQFF; d_gene: .; abundance: .; j_gene: TRBJ2-1; v_gene: TRBV4-1
CDR3nt: TGTGCCAGCAGCCCCGCGCTGACAGAGAACTATGGCTACACCTTC; CDR3aa: CASSPALTENYGYTF; d_gene: .; abundance: .; j_gene: TRBJ1-2; v_gene: TRBV11-1
CDR3nt: TGTGCCAGCAGTGCGGGGCCTCTGGAGGGGACCCAGTACTTC; CDR3aa: CASSAGPLEGTQYF; d_gene: .; abundance: .; j_gene: TRBJ2-5; v_gene: TRBV6-6
CDR3nt: TGTGCCAGCAGTGAAGCCCTCTCACCCCTCCACTTT; CDR3aa: CASSEALSPLHF; d_gene: .; abundance: .; j_gene: TRBJ1-6; v_gene: TRBV2
CDR3nt: TGTGCCAGCAGGGGTGCGGGGCGTGAGCAGTTCTTC; CDR3aa: CASRGAGREQFF; d_gene: .; abundance: few; j_gene: TRBJ2-1; v_gene: TRBV7-3
CDR3nt: TGTGCCAGCAGTGAGGTGGCGGGACTAGCGGGAAGGAGTGGGCACAATGAGCAGTTCTTC; CDR3aa: CASSEVAGLAGRSGHNEQFF; d_gene: TRBD2; abundance: .; j_gene: TRBJ2-1; v_gene: TRBV6-4
CDR3nt: TGTGCCAGCAGCTTATTAGCGTTCTCCTACGAGCAGTACTTC; CDR3aa: CASSLLAFSYEQYF; d_gene: .; abundance: once; j_gene: TRBJ2-7; v_gene: TRBV7-8
CDR3nt: TGCGCCAGCAGGTCGGCCCTAGGCGAGACCCAGTACTTC; CDR3aa: CASRSALGETQYF; d_gene: .; abundance: .; j_gene: TRBJ2-5; v_gene: TRBV5-1
CDR3nt: TGCAGTGCTAGAGTAGGGGAGACCCAGTACTTC; CDR3aa: CSARVGETQYF; d_gene: .; abundance: once; j_gene: TRBJ2-5; v_gene: TRBV20-1
CDR3nt: TGTGCCAGCAGCCCTCGGGACTTCACAGATACGCAGTATTTT; CDR3aa: CASSPRDFTDTQYF; d_gene: .; abundance: .; j_gene: TRBJ2-3; v_gene: TRBV4-2
CDR3nt: TGTGCCATACGGGACGAACCCACTCAGCCCCAGCATTTT; CDR3aa: CAIRDEPTQPQHF; d_gene: .; abundance: .; j_gene: TRBJ1-5; v_gene: TRBV2
CDR3nt: TGTGCCAGCAGCCCAGACAGGGGGGATGAAAAACTGTTTTTT; CDR3aa: CASSPDRGDEKLFF; d_gene: TRBD1; abundance: few; j_gene: TRBJ1-4; v_gene: TRBV7-9
CDR3nt: TGTGCCAGCAGCGAGGGACACTATAATTCACCCCTCCACTTT; CDR3aa: CASSEGHYNSPLHF; d_gene: .; abundance: .; j_gene: TRBJ1-6; v_gene: TRBV9
CDR3nt: TGTGCCTGGAGCATCAGAGGCAATCAGCCCCAGCATTTT; CDR3aa: CAWSIRGNQPQHF; d_gene: .; abundance: .; j_gene: TRBJ1-5; v_gene: TRBV30
CDR3nt: TGTGCCTCCACTAGCGGGAGGTTCCAAGAGACCCAGTACTTC; CDR3aa: CASTSGRFQETQYF; d_gene: TRBD2; abundance: once; j_gene: TRBJ2-5; v_gene: TRBV6-5
CDR3nt: TGTGCCAGCAGTCGGACACGGACTAGCGGGAGCACCGGGGAGCTGTTTTTT; CDR3aa: CASSRTRTSGSTGELFF; d_gene: TRBD2; abundance: few; j_gene: TRBJ2-2; v_gene: TRBV28
CDR3nt: TGTGCCAGCAGTTTAGAAATCTCTGGAAACACCATATATTTT; CDR3aa: CASSLEISGNTIYF; d_gene: .; abundance: .; j_gene: TRBJ1-3; v_gene: TRBV28
CDR3nt: TGTGCCAGCAGCGATACAGGCTCGGGGGATGAAAAACTGTTTTTT; CDR3aa: CASSDTGSGDEKLFF; d_gene: .; abundance: .; j_gene: TRBJ1-4; v_gene: TRBV9
CDR3nt: TGTGCCAGCAGTTTGTGGGGGTATGAGCAGTTCTTC; CDR3aa: CASSLWGYEQFF; d_gene: .; abundance: .; j_gene: TRBJ2-1; v_gene: TRBV12-3/TRBV12-4
CDR3nt: TGTGCCAGCAGTGAAGCGACGGACGGCTACGAGCAGTACTTC; CDR3aa: CASSEATDGYEQYF; d_gene: .; abundance: once; j_gene: TRBJ2-7; v_gene: TRBV6-1
CDR3nt: TGTGCCAGCAGTTTATCGCTAGCAGTCATGAACACTGAAGCTTTCTTT; CDR3aa: CASSLSLAVMNTEAFF; d_gene: .; abundance: .; j_gene: TRBJ1-1; v_gene: TRBV28
CDR3nt: TGTGCCAGCAGCCCGATCCCTGGGGCCAACGTCCTGACTTTC; CDR3aa: CASSPIPGANVLTF; d_gene: .; abundance: .; j_gene: TRBJ2-6; v_gene: TRBV9
CDR3nt: TGTGCCAGCTCACCAAGGTCCGGGGTTTCTGGAAACACCATATATTTT; CDR3aa: CASSPRSGVSGNTIYF; d_gene: .; abundance: .; j_gene: TRBJ1-3; v_gene: TRBV18
CDR3nt: TGTGCCAGCAGCTTCGCTGAGAGCGAAGAGACCCAGTACTTC; CDR3aa: CASSFAESEETQYF; d_gene: .; abundance: .; j_gene: TRBJ2-5; v_gene: TRBV7-8
CDR3nt: TGTGCCAGCAGTAGCTTGGATGTTTATGGCTACACCTTC; CDR3aa: CASSSLDVYGYTF; d_gene: .; abundance: .; j_gene: TRBJ1-2; v_gene: TRBV6-5
CDR3nt: TGTGCCAGCAGTGGACAGGGGGGGATCGGGGAGCTGTTTTTT; CDR3aa: CASSGQGGIGELFF; d_gene: TRBD1; abundance: .; j_gene: TRBJ2-2; v_gene: TRBV2
CDR3nt: TGTGCCAGCAGGGCGTTGGGGGGCCAAGAGACCCAGTACTTC; CDR3aa: CASRALGGQETQYF; d_gene: .; abundance: .; j_gene: TRBJ2-5; v_gene: TRBV2
CDR3nt: TGTGCCAGCAGCTTTGCTAGCGGGAGCAGCGAGCAGTACTTC; CDR3aa: CASSFASGSSEQYF; d_gene: TRBD2; abundance: few; j_gene: TRBJ2-7; v_gene: TRBV7-3
CDR3nt: TGCGCCAGCAGCCCTCCTGGGACAGTTTACAATGAGCAGTTCTTC; CDR3aa: CASSPPGTVYNEQFF; d_gene: TRBD1; abundance: once; j_gene: TRBJ2-1; v_gene: TRBV4-1
CDR3nt: TGCGCCAGCAGCCAAATACAATCAGATACGCAGTATTTT; CDR3aa: CASSQIQSDTQYF; d_gene: .; abundance: few; j_gene: TRBJ2-3; v_gene: TRBV4-1
CDR3nt: TGTGCCAGCAGCACTACCAGGGGGCGGCAAGAGACCCAGTACTTC; CDR3aa: CASSTTRGRQETQYF; d_gene: TRBD1; abundance: .; j_gene: TRBJ2-5; v_gene: TRBV28
CDR3nt: TGCGCCAGCAGCCAGACCCCTAACGGCGAGCAGTACTTC; CDR3aa: CASSQTPNGEQYF; d_gene: .; abundance: few; j_gene: TRBJ2-7; v_gene: TRBV4-1
CDR3nt: TGCGCCAGCAGCTCCACGACGGGGGTTGGCGCTGAAGCTTTCTTT; CDR3aa: CASSSTTGVGAEAFF; d_gene: .; abundance: few; j_gene: TRBJ1-1; v_gene: TRBV5-1
CDR3nt: TGTGCCAGCTCACCCGGAGGGGTGAACACTGAAGCTTTCTTT; CDR3aa: CASSPGGVNTEAFF; d_gene: .; abundance: medium-sized; j_gene: TRBJ1-1; v_gene: TRBV18
CDR3nt: TGTGCCAGCTCACCTAACAGAAAGTACGAGCAGTACTTC; CDR3aa: CASSPNRKYEQYF; d_gene: .; abundance: .; j_gene: TRBJ2-7; v_gene: TRBV18
CDR3nt: TGTGCCAGCAGACCTCCTAGCTACAATGAGCAGTTCTTC; CDR3aa: CASRPPSYNEQFF; d_gene: .; abundance: .; j_gene: TRBJ2-1; v_gene: TRBV6-1
CDR3nt: TGCGCCAGCAGTGCGGGGGAGGGATACGAGCAGTACTTC; CDR3aa: CASSAGEGYEQYF; d_gene: TRBD2; abundance: .; j_gene: TRBJ2-7; v_gene: TRBV5-1
CDR3nt: TGTGCCAGTAGTTCCGGGACTAGCGGGAGTAGAGATACGCAGTATTTT; CDR3aa: CASSSGTSGSRDTQYF; d_gene: TRBD2; abundance: .; j_gene: TRBJ2-3; v_gene: TRBV19
CDR3nt: TGTGCCAGCTCTGACAGGGCTGGCGAGCAGTACTTC; CDR3aa: CASSDRAGEQYF; d_gene: TRBD1; abundance: .; j_gene: TRBJ2-7; v_gene: TRBV28
CDR3nt: TGTGCCAGTAGCTGGGGGCTCGGTGGCTACACCTTC; CDR3aa: CASSWGLGGYTF; d_gene: .; abundance: .; j_gene: TRBJ1-2; v_gene: TRBV19
CDR3nt: TGTGCCAGCAGCCCGGGACTAGCGCGCGAGCAGTACTTC; CDR3aa: CASSPGLAREQYF; d_gene: TRBD2; abundance: .; j_gene: TRBJ2-7; v_gene: TRBV5-8
CDR3nt: TGTGCCAGCAGCTCGATGGTGAGCGTTTTGGAGACCCAGTACTTC; CDR3aa: CASSSMVSVLETQYF; d_gene: .; abundance: .; j_gene: TRBJ2-5; v_gene: TRBV5-4
CDR3nt: TGTGCCAGCAGCTTAGTCTTTACTAGCGGGTACAACACCGGGGAGCTGTTTTTT; CDR3aa: CASSLVFTSGYNTGELFF; d_gene: TRBD2; abundance: .; j_gene: TRBJ2-2; v_gene: TRBV7-2
CDR3nt: TGCGCCAGCAGCCAAGATGGGGCTGCTTATAGCACAGATACGCAGTATTTT; CDR3aa: CASSQDGAAYSTDTQYF; d_gene: .; abundance: few; j_gene: TRBJ2-3; v_gene: TRBV4-1
CDR3nt: TGCAGTACTAGTAATGTGTGGGAAGCTGGGGCCAACGTCCTGACTTTC; CDR3aa: CSTSNVWEAGANVLTF; d_gene: .; abundance: .; j_gene: TRBJ2-6; v_gene: TRBV20-1
CDR3nt: TGTGCCAGCAGCTTAGGGACAGGGCCTGGGGGTTATGGCTACACCTTC; CDR3aa: CASSLGTGPGGYGYTF; d_gene: TRBD1; abundance: .; j_gene: TRBJ1-2; v_gene: TRBV7-9
CDR3nt: TGTGCCAGCAGCTTGGACAGGGGAATCGCTAATGAAAAACTGTTTTTT; CDR3aa: CASSLDRGIANEKLFF; d_gene: TRBD1; abundance: few; j_gene: TRBJ1-4; v_gene: TRBV5-8
CDR3nt: TGCAGCGTTGAATCCAGGTACTACAATGAGCAGTTCTTC; CDR3aa: CSVESRYYNEQFF; d_gene: .; abundance: .; j_gene: TRBJ2-1; v_gene: TRBV29-1
CDR3nt: TGTGCCAGCAGTTTTCGTGGACAGCCCCAGCATTTT; CDR3aa: CASSFRGQPQHF; d_gene: .; abundance: .; j_gene: TRBJ1-5; v_gene: TRBV12-3/TRBV12-4
CDR3nt: TGTGCCAGTAGTATGGGAGGGCGATCCTACGAGCAGTACTTC; CDR3aa: CASSMGGRSYEQYF; d_gene: TRBD2; abundance: .; j_gene: TRBJ2-7; v_gene: TRBV19
CDR3nt: TGCAGCGTTTCTGGACAGGGGAGATACGGGGAGCTGTTTTTT; CDR3aa: CSVSGQGRYGELFF; d_gene: TRBD1; abundance: once; j_gene: TRBJ2-2; v_gene: TRBV29-1
CDR3nt: TGTGCCAGCCAGCCCACGAACACCGGGGAGCTGTTTTTT; CDR3aa: CASQPTNTGELFF; d_gene: .; abundance: .; j_gene: TRBJ2-2; v_gene: TRBV2
CDR3nt: TGCGCCAGCAGCTCAGGACTAGCGGTCAACACAGATACGCAGTATTTT; CDR3aa: CASSSGLAVNTDTQYF; d_gene: TRBD2; abundance: .; j_gene: TRBJ2-3; v_gene: TRBV5-1
CDR3nt: TGTGCCAGCAGCTCGGGGAGAAATTCACCCCTCCACTTT; CDR3aa: CASSSGRNSPLHF; d_gene: .; abundance: .; j_gene: TRBJ1-6; v_gene: TRBV7-6
CDR3nt: TGTGCCACCAGCAGATCCCGGGGGTCCCCTTCACCCCTCCACTTT; CDR3aa: CATSRSRGSPSPLHF; d_gene: .; abundance: .; j_gene: TRBJ1-6; v_gene: TRBV15
CDR3nt: TGTGCCAGCAGCTTAAGGTCCCTCGACGAGCAGTACTTC; CDR3aa: CASSLRSLDEQYF; d_gene: .; abundance: .; j_gene: TRBJ2-7; v_gene: TRBV11-1